This T cell receptor beta chain originates from a study of cytomegalovirus exposure and HLA in healthy donors (dated by TCRdb to 2016 to 2017). Concerning the study at large: A later analysis indicated that the roughly 120 validation repertoires were generated on the platform also employed for the 720 or so repertoires of the first cohort. The study combined high-throughput TCR immunosequencing, statistical association of individual TCRs with disease status, and machine learning to predict cytomegalovirus infection status. The study aimed to test whether cataloging public T cell receptors could reveal signatures of past pathogen exposure. A separate validation cohort of 90 to 150 different subjects was used in addition to the roughly 640-subject first cohort.

What the work shows at the level of the full study, not this receptor alone: In a later analysis, TCRs clustered in the first cohort were found to also tend to co-occur in the 110 or so validation repertoires, with approximately 94% of cluster scores above 0. It was suggested by the authors that the approach could potentially be generalized to other disease states and immunological phenotypes. In both the original and validation cohorts, the classifier was reported to diagnose cytomegalovirus status with high specificity and sensitivity. A few of the identified cytomegalovirus-associated TCR beta chains were confirmed in vitro to be specific for cytomegalovirus antigens. A later analysis had no HLA typing for the validation cohort, so co-occurrence there was scored across all 130 or so repertoires. While some public TCRs were present in many individuals, most TCR sequences turned up only very rarely across donors. The study gave a list of some 150 TCR beta chains associated with cytomegalovirus.

Receptor amplification or capture employed the immunoSEQ multiplex PCR assay. Regarding the original processing steps: A statistical classification framework was built for diagnosing cytomegalovirus status from the catalog of TCR beta chain sequences. Imported from immuneACCESS, the table was reduced by TCRdb to in-frame sequences with V and J called. These copies leave out some clones; in studies compared against another copy, an unresolved V gene accounts for under half, and the cause of the remainder is not known. V and J calls and clone size are copied from that table; D and trimming were computed from the DNA. The sample has 110,000 or so clones on record, approximately 91% of them singletons. The ten top clones hold about 2% of the sample. The donors were included in the validation cohort of 120 subjects, a group kept apart from the approximately 690-subject first cohort. The CDR3, from cysteine to phenylalanine, totals 12 residues. Just CDR3 DNA is preserved here, 36 bases in frame from base 1. The germline V gene (reference sequence) yields LNHNV for CDR1 and YYDKDF for CDR2. The germline ends are 7 bases apart after V is trimmed by 0 bases and J by 8 bases.

On this clone: The antigen this receptor binds is unknown. No base quality information exists; no much larger clone differs at one position.

The sample was PBMCs. In this chain, TRBV15 is recombined with TRBJ1-2, with the identity of the D gene unclear. The sequence came from a woman aged 18-29 years in good health and CMV-seronegative. DNA sequence: TGTGCCACCAGCAGAGATGAGAGAGGCTACACCTTC. It codes for CATSRDERGYTF.